Described below is a single T cell receptor (beta chain) sequence and its context. No cognate antigen has been identified for it. Base quality data are lacking; no much larger clone is found one base away. High-throughput TCR beta sequencing profiled peripheral blood CD8+ and CD4+ T cells from healthy donors, Susac syndrome patients and multiple sclerosis patients. Treatment-naive patients with stable or active relapsing-remitting disease fulfilling revised McDonald criteria were used as multiple sclerosis controls. CD8+ TEMRA cells were enriched by FACS, while bulk CD8+ and CD4+ T cells were purified by magnetic negative isolation. Blood was drawn into EDTA tubes, processed within 24 hours, and PBMCs were isolated by density gradient centrifugation. PBMCs intended for TCR sequencing were cryopreserved in liquid nitrogen and were subsequently thawed in a 37 degrees C water bath. Purity of sorted or isolated CD4+, CD8+ and CD8+ TEMRA cells was at least 90%.

This sample stems from a study of CD8 T cells in Susac syndrome (dated by TCRdb to the late 2010s). Context from the whole study: Whether CD8+ T cell activation and differentiation in Susac syndrome was antigen driven was tested using repertoire sequencing.

What the work shows at the level of the full study, not this receptor alone: The number of individuals in the TCR sequencing and HLA analysis was recognized as being relatively small.

RNA was extracted with the RNeasy kit and roughly 0.5 to 1 ug was reverse transcribed using random hexamers. The immunoSEQ multiplex PCR assay, covering 54 Vbeta and 13 Jbeta segments, was used to amplify TCR beta CDR3 regions. PCR amplification bias was corrected by using a synthetic template baseline for primer optimization and computational correction. Processing in the source paper ran as follows. Reads were annotated to V, D and J genes per IMGT and analyzed with immunoSEQ Analyzer, keeping only productive sequences. Clonality was computed as one minus Shannon entropy normalized by log2 of the number of productive unique sequences. For each patient and control, public and private clones were evaluated among the 100 most prevalent clones. Susac-specific clones were defined as absent from healthy and MS cohorts, 850 to 1,300 published viral clones and other ImmuneACCESS disease sequences. The public reads were reprocessed in TCRdb via fastp at Q25 and MiXCR, keeping in-frame beta chains. Identical CDR3 proteins give one entry, which carries the most common genes and DNA. TCRdb assigned the V and J calls; the authors' analysis was not used. Within this sample are just over 300,000 distinct CDR3 sequences, with 90% to 95% of them counted one time only. In total, the top ten clones hold over 0.05% of the sample.

Taken from cysteine to phenylalanine, the CDR3 has 18 residues. Just CDR3 DNA is preserved here, 54 bases in frame from base 1. The V end loses 2 bases and the J end loses 0 bases, and a stretch of 14 bases separates them. The germline V gene provides CDR1 MNHEY and CDR2 SVGAGI. The V and J segments used are TRBV6-5 and TRBJ1-6, with a weak D call of TRBD1 (6 bases match). Specimen: CD4+ T cells from PBMCs. This TCR derives from a human donor with multiple sclerosis. DNA sequence: TGTGCCAGCAGTTACACCGGGGCAGGGGTCTCCTATAATTCACCCCTCCACTTT. Translated, it gives CASSYTGAGVSYNSPLHF.